This T cell receptor (beta chain) is drawn from a study of T cell responses to AZD1222 COVID-19 vaccine. CDR1 is KGHDR and CDR2 is SFDVKD in the germline V gene. V was cut by 4 bases and J by 8 bases, with 13 bases left in between. This CDR3 region has 14 residues. Worth noting for this clone: Antigen specificity is unknown.

General study results and limits: At baseline, seropositivity was found in only a handful of AZD1222 recipients. Nearly half of spike-specific TCRs reportedly go after variant regions that carry no mutations.

This table comes from immunoSEQ multiplex PCR, and its TCRdb copy is limited to in-frame clones, with some not included. The data contain 56,000 or so clones, roughly three quarters of them seen just once; the ten biggest clones take up around 5%. The source of this sequence is an adult who received the AZD1222 COVID-19 vaccine. Sequencing was performed on peripheral blood, taken 28 days after the second AZD1222 dose. This rearrangement joins TRBV24-1 to TRBJ1-4; D possibly corresponds to TRBD1 (5 bases). This CDR3 reads CATSDPRDGEKLFF. CDR3 in DNA: TGTGCCACCAGTGACCCCCGGGACGGGGAAAAACTGTTTTTT.